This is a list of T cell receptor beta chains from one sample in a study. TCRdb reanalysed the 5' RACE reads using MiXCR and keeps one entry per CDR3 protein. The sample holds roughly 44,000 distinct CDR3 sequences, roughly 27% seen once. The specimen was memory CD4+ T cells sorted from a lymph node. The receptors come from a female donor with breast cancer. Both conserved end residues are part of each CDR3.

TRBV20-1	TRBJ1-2	CSARWTASYGYTF
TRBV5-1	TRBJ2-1	CASSPTPGSPEQFF
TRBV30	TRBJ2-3	CAWSDLSGTDTQYF
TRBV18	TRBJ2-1	CASSPWDRSYNEQFF
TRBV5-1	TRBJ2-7	CASSLTPYEQYF
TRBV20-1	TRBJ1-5	CSASQGWPDQPQHF
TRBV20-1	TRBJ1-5	CSARDGPLSFNQPQHF
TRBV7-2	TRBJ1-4	CASSQQGGEKLFF
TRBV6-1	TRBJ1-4	CASNPRGNNEKLFF
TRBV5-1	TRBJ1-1	CASRLGLLNTEAFF
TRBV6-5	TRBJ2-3	CASSEVPLAEVADTQYF
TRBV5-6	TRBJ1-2	CASNLPDRDYGYTF
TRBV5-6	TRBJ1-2	CASSPPGVGNYGYTF
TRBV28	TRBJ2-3	CASSWGGDTQYF
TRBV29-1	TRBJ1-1	CSVRGGRNTEAFF
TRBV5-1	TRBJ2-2	CASSLTSGARLNTGELFF
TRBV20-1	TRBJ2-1	CSAVFYRSGTSGISEQFF
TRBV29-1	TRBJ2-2	CSVVGEAATGELFF
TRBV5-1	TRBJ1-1	CASSKTLERKGEAFF
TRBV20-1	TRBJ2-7	CSARDGQNSYEQYF
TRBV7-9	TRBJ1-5	CASGGVGDQPQHF
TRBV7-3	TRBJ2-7	CASSPDTYSYEQYF
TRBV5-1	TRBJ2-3	CASSLTGGMDTQYF
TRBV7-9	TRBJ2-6	CASSIDRDAYPSGANVLTF
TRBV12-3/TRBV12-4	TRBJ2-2	CASSLTGDTGELFF
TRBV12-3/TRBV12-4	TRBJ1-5	CASSLGWDRLNQPQHF
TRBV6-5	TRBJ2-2	CASSYSPDPGLAGELFF
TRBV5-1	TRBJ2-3	CASGKDRGGGTDTQYF
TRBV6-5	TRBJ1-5	CASSIPGGQPQHF
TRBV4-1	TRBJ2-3	CASSQDGPGPQYF
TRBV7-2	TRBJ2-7	CASSPSRASDYEQYF
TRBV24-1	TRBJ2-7	CATSDLSDSETYF
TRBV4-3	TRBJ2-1	CASSQGQAWDNEQFF
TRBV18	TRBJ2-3	CASSLGGLTDTQYF
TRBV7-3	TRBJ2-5	CASSFLYQETQYF
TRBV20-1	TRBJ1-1	CSASPRTGGIHFAEAFF
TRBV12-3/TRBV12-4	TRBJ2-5	CASRYGPGDGQETQYF
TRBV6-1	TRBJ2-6	CASSAGFGANVLTF
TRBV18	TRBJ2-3	CASSLTDTSTDTQYF
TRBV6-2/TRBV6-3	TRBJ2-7	CASSQSGGAYEQYF
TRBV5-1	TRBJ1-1	CASSVSAMNTEAFF
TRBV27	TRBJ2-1	CASSFRGTLWNEQFF
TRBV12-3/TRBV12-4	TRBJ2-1	CASSLPQGANEQFF
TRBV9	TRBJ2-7	CASSASVGVASYEQYF
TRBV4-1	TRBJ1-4	CASSHTGQGVEKLFF
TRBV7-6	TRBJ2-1	CASSPYVGDEQFF
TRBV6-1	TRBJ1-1	CASSERDRGVGNTVAFF
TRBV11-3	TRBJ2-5	CTSSLGGNQETQYF
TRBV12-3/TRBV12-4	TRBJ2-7	CASSAMTHHQYF
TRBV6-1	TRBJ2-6	CASSRAGVHSGANVLTF
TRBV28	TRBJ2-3	CASTTGGLTDTQYF